Each of the 17 T cell receptor beta chains below was sequenced from the same sample in a study of OX40 agonist ivuxolimab in advanced cancers. Method: immunoSEQ multiplex PCR; TCRdb's copy keeps in-frame clones and lacks some. The table lists tens of thousands of clones, approximately 91% of them singletons. Source: CD4+ or CD8+ T cells sorted from blood, taken in a trial of the OX40 agonist ivuxolimab. The receptors derive from an adult with an advanced solid tumor such as melanoma, head and neck, liver or kidney cancer.

The table lists this clone with a count of one. The chain couples TRBV28 to TRBJ2-5; the match to TRBD1 covers 11 bases. The CDR3 length is 16 residues. The ends lost 3 bases at V and 2 bases at J; junction bases unmatched: 5. CDR1 is MDHEN, CDR2 SYDVKM, per germline. The CDR3 bases are TGTGCCAGCAGTTTGGGCGGGGACAGGGGGCAAGAGACCCAGTACTTC. Translated: CASSLGGDRGQETQYF.

The chain couples TRBV18 to TRBJ2-1; D is uncertain. The CDR3 length is 14 residues. Germline values: CDR1 KGHSH, CDR2 LQKENI. V gave up 0 bases and J gave up 12 bases, with 15 bases separating them. The DNA of the CDR3 is TGTGCCAGCTCACCACCGAGCTATTTAGGTGGGCAGTTCTTC. Its translation: CASSPPSYLGGQFF.

The rearrangement joins TRBV23-1 to TRBJ2-3; TRBD2 matches at 13 bases. TRBV23-1 is sorted into the ORF group, with uncertain function. V shed 8 bases and J 2 bases; nucleotides not matched to a gene: 13. The CDR3 is made up of 18 amino acids. In nucleotides, the CDR3 is TGCGCCAGCCGAACACGACTAGCGGGAGGAGGCAACACAGATACGCAGTATTTT. The encoded protein is CASRTRLAGGGNTDTQYF.

The J gene is TRBJ2-1, the V gene TRBV4-1; TRBD2 aligns across 12 bases. J gave up 6 bases and V 3 bases, and 21 bases lay outside the gene matches. Per the germline V gene, CDR1 is MGHRA and CDR2 is YSYEKL. The CDR3 loop spans 21 amino acids. CDR3 residues: CASSQGLTGLAGRSGGNEQFF. The CDR3 DNA is TGCGCCAGCAGCCAGGGCCTCACCGGACTAGCGGGGAGGTCTGGGGGCAATGAGCAGTTCTTC.

This clone is a singleton in its sample. The V call is TRBV7-2, the J call TRBJ1-5, with 9 bases identical to TRBD1. CDR3 length: 15 amino acids. Germline V gene lookup returns CDR1 SGHTA and CDR2 FQGNSA. J lost 1 base, V lost 3 bases, and 1 base had no gene match. CDR3 sequence: CASSFGTGSNQPQHF. The CDR3 bases are TGTGCCAGCAGCTTTGGGACAGGGAGCAATCAGCCCCAGCATTTT.

The rearrangement uses TRBV5-1 and TRBJ2-1; TRBD2 matches 10 bases. CDR3 length equals 21 residues. V lost 4 bases to trimming and J lost 0 bases; unmatched junction nucleotides: 19. Germline values: CDR1 SGHRS, CDR2 YFSETQ. CDR3 amino acids: CASSVPLQGGIAGGSYNEQFF. The CDR3 bases are TGCGCCAGCAGCGTCCCCTTACAGGGGGGGATAGCGGGAGGCTCCTACAATGAGCAGTTCTTC.

The chain combines TRBV19 with TRBJ2-2; 7 nucleotides agree with TRBD2. The CDR3 has 15 residues. Germline V gene sequence: CDR1 LNHDA, CDR2 SQIVND (reference sequence). The junction had 8 bases not matched to a gene; V was cut back by 5 bases and J by 5 bases. The CDR3 region has the DNA TGTGCCAGTAGTTCGACGGGAGGATCAACCGGGGAGCTGTTTTTT. This codes for CASSSTGGSTGELFF. The variable domain in full, with the rest retrieved from reference TRBV19 and TRBJ2-2, is DGGITQSPKYLFRKEGQNVTLSCEQNLNHDAMYWYRQDPGQGLRLIYYSQIVNDFQKGDIAEGYSVSREKKESFPLTVTSAQKNPTAFYLCASSSTGGSTGELFFGEGSRLTVL.

This chain uses TRBV7-6 with TRBJ1-2; D possibly corresponds to TRBD1 (6 bases). The CDR3 is 15 amino acids. V lost 5 bases, J lost 2 bases, and 15 bases lay in between. Germline values: CDR1 SGHVS, CDR2 FNYEAQ. DNA of the CDR3: TGTGCCAGCAGCGCCCTCGGGACACCCAACTATGGCTACACCTTC. Translation gives CASSALGTPNYGYTF.

The chain employs TRBV5-6 and TRBJ1-5, with 7 nucleotides matching TRBD1. This CDR3 has 15 residues. Germline V CDR1 and CDR2: SGHDT, YYEEEE. The trim removed 2 bases at V and 7 bases at J, leaving 9 bases unmatched. CDR3 loop: CASSLRQGSGQPQHF. CDR3 bases: TGTGCCAGCAGCTTAAGACAGGGCTCAGGCCAGCCCCAGCATTTT. The variable domain in full, with the rest retrieved from reference TRBV5-6 and TRBJ1-5, is DAGVTQSPTHLIKTRGQQVTLRCSPKSGHDTVSWYQQALGQGPQFIFQYYEEEERQRGNFPDRFSGHQFPNYSSELNVNALLLGDSALYLCASSLRQGSGQPQHFGDGTRLSIL.

This clone has a single count. The V gene is TRBV4-2, the J gene TRBJ2-1; 7 nucleotides line up with TRBD2. The trim removed 6 bases at V and 2 bases at J, leaving 7 bases unmatched. Germline V gives CDR1 LGHNA, CDR2 YNFKEQ. This CDR3 region has 15 residues. CDR3 nucleotides: TGTGCCAGCAGTCGCGGGAGTCTCACCTACAATGAGCAGTTCTTC. Translating it yields CASSRGSLTYNEQFF.

CDR3 bases: TGTGCCAGCAGTTTAACCCCATTTGTGGTAGCGGGATACAATGAGCAGTTCTTC. This translates into CASSLTPFVVAGYNEQFF. The V call is TRBV27, the J call TRBJ2-1; 8 bases line up with TRBD2. Per germline, CDR1 MNHEY and CDR2 SMNVEV (reference sequence). The J segment lost 4 bases and the V segment lost 2 bases, leaving 13 bases of the junction unmatched. The CDR3 is 18 residues long.

The rearrangement joins TRBV21-1 to TRBJ2-7; TRBD2 is the table's D call and was not checked against the DNA. TRBV21-1 corresponds to a pseudogene. This CDR3 comprises 19 residues. CDR3 sequence reads: CASSQPRKNRSPRSYEQYF. DNA for the CDR3: TGTGCCAGCAGCCAACCACGGAAAAATAGGAGTCCGCGCTCCTACGAGCAGTACTTC.

The chain links TRBV4-1 to TRBJ2-5; 8 bases align to TRBD1. The CDR3 extends over 15 amino acids. With 4 bases clipped from V and 5 bases from J, the junction kept 9 bases outside the gene matches. The V gene's germline CDR1 is MGHRA and CDR2 YSYEKL. The CDR3 sequence: CASSRFQGARETQYF. CDR3 nucleotide sequence: TGCGCCAGCAGCCGGTTCCAGGGGGCGAGGGAGACCCAGTACTTC.

This chain connects TRBV6-4 to TRBJ1-1; no reliable D call. The CDR3 sequence is 13 residues long. Germline lookup yields CDR1 MRHNA and CDR2 SNTAGT. The V gene lost 5 bases and the J gene lost 0 bases, with 7 bases spanning the gap. The DNA for the CDR3 is TGTGCCAGCAGTCGGTCCGTGAACACTGAAGCTTTCTTT. Protein: CASSRSVNTEAFF.

The chain employs TRBV5-1 and TRBJ2-3; D could derive from TRBD1 or TRBD2 (6 bases each). The germline V and J ends were trimmed by 7 bases and 0 bases, with 18 bases remaining between them. The CDR3 contains 16 residues. CDR1 SGHRS and CDR2 YFSETQ come from the germline V gene. DNA for the CDR3: TGCGCCAGCTCCCTTCCGGGGGCCGCTAGCACAGATACGCAGTATTTT. Translation gives CASSLPGAASTDTQYF.

V usage is TRBV29-1 and J usage is TRBJ2-7; 7 bases agree with TRBD2. Germline V CDR1 and CDR2: SQVTM, ANQGSEA. Trimming at V came to 4 bases and at J to 7 bases, leaving 13 bases not matched to a gene. The CDR3 loop spans 14 amino acids. CDR3 in amino acids: CSVAEGGPTGEQYF. The CDR3 bases are TGCAGCGTTGCGGAGGGAGGGCCCACGGGGGAGCAGTACTTC.

The J gene is TRBJ2-1, the V gene TRBV11-3, with 13 bases lining up with TRBD2. V lost 6 bases and J lost 7; bases outside the gene matches: 6. Germline V gene lookup returns CDR1 SGHNT and CDR2 YENEEA. The CDR3 sequence is 15 residues long. The CDR3 DNA follows: TGTGCCAGCAGAGGACTAGCGGGAGTCGTTAATGAGCAGTTCTTC. This codes for CASRGLAGVVNEQFF.